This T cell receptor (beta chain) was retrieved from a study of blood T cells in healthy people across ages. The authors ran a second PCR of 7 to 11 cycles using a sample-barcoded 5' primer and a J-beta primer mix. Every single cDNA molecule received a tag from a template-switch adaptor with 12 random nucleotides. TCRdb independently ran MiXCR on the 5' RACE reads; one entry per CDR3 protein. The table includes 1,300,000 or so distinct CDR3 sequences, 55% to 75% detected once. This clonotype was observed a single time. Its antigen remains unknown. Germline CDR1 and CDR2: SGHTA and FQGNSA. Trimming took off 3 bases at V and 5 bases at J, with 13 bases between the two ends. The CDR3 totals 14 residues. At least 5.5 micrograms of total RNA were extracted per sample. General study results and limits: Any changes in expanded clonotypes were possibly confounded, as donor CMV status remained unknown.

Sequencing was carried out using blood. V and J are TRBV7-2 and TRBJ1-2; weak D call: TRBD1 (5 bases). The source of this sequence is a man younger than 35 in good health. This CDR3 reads CASSFGWGSYGYTF. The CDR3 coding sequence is TGTGCCAGCAGCTTTGGGTGGGGGTCTTATGGCTACACCTTC.